These 2 T cell receptor beta chains originate from one sample sequenced in a study of cytomegalovirus exposure and HLA in healthy donors. A multiplex PCR was run with 60 Vbeta primers and 13 Jbeta primers. The repertoire was sequenced with immunoSEQ multiplex PCR; TCRdb's copy has only in-frame clones and lacks some. The sample records 150,000 or so clones, 77% being singletons. The specimen was PBMCs. These receptors were collected from a male donor in good health and CMV-seronegative.

This clone has just a few counts. This rearrangement joins TRBV28 to TRBJ2-7, with D possibly being TRBD1 (5 bases). V was pared by 4 bases and J by 3 bases, with 22 bases between. The CDR3 totals 17 residues. The germline V gene has CDR1 MDHEN and CDR2 SYDVKM. CDR3 DNA sequence: TGTGCCAGCAGTTCCACAGGTACCCGAAACTCGCACTACGAGCAGTACTTC. Protein sequence: CASSSTGTRNSHYEQYF.

This clone has only a few counts. V is TRBV6-5 and J is TRBJ2-7; 10 bases match TRBD1. V shed 5 bases and J 3 bases; nucleotides not matched to a gene: 7. The germline gives CDR1 MNHEY, CDR2 SVGAGI. The CDR3 runs to 15 residues. Written as DNA, the CDR3 is TGTGCCAGCAGTATGGCCGGGACAGGGGTCTACGAGCAGTACTTC. Amino acid sequence: CASSMAGTGVYEQYF.